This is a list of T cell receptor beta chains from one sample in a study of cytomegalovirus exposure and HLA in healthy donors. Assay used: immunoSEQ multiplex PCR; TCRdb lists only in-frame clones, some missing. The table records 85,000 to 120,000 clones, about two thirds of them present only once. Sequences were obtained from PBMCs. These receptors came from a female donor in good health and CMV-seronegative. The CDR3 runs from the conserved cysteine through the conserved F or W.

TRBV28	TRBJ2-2	CALDDRGGTGELFF
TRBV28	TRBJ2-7	CASGNYGESAEQYF
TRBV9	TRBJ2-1	CASSVGDSGSDEQFF
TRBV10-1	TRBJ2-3	CASSDTSGRRVTDTQYF
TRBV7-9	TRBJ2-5	CASSWSPPTVTETQYF
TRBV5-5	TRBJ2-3	CASSFRDRYTDTQYF
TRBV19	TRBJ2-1	CASSIGRGREDNEQFF
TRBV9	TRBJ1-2	CASSVGGDYGYTF
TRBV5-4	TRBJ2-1	CASSPTSGSGVGNEQFF
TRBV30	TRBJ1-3	CAWTHANSGNTIYF
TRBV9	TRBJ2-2	CASSPGLEGGELFF
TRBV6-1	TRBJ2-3	CASSGTSGPDTQYF
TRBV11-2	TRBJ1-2	CASSSFRPGHGYTF
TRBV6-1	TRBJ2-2	CASSETWLAGGGTGELFF
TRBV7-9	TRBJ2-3	CASTSSGSRTDTQYF
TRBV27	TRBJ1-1	CASSPGQGGTEAFF
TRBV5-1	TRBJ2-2	CASSPGLANTGELFF
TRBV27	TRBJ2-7	CASSLGQKYEQYF
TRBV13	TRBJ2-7	CASSFVLTGEQYF
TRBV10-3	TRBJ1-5	CASRGDDQPQHF
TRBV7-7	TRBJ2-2	CASSQDSSTGELFF
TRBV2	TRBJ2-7	CASSETDNDYEQYF
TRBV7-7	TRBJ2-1	CASSYGGGDEQFF
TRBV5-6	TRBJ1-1	CASSKNGRGTEAFF
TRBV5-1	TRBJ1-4	CASSPREATNEKLFF
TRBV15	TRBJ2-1	CATSSLAGAEGEQFF
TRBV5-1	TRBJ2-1	CASSFSELAGGPYEQFF
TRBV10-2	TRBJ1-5	CASSGTAQGPQHF
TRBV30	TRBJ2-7	CAADSLMYEQYF
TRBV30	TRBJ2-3	CAWSLLAGQDTQYF
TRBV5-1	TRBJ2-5	CASGPLGGGYQETQYF
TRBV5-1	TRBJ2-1	CASSLRRERIHEQFF
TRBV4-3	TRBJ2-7	CASSQDPRGTYEQYF
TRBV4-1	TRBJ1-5	CASSQAAVGQPNQPQHF
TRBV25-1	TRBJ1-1	CASSGPPRSRHNTEAFF
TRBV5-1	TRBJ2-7	CASSSTGIYEQYF
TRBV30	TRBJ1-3	CAWNRPPSGNTIYF
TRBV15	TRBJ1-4	CATSRDAGAMEKLFF
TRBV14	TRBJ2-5	CASSQDLDSVETQYF
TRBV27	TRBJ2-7	CASAGGGGSYEQYF
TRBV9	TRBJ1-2	CASSLGTGANYGYTF
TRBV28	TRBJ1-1	CASSITGFGTEAFF